The entry below describes one T cell receptor beta chain. Its antigen is unknown. These data belong to a study of CD8 T cells in Susac syndrome. The study's findings and limits: The authors acknowledged that their TCR sequencing and HLA analysis involved a relatively small number of individuals.

V was cut by 6 bases and J by 5 bases, with 17 bases left in between. The V gene's germline CDR1 is MDHEN and CDR2 SYDVKM. The CDR3 covers 14 residues. Purification of the CD8+ and CD4+ T cells relied on negative isolation, and TEMRA cells underwent FACS enrichment. After extraction with the RNeasy kit, about 0.5 to 1 ug of the RNA was reverse transcribed using random hexamers. TCRdb reprocessed the immunoSEQ multiplex PCR reads via MiXCR and lists one record per CDR3 protein. The sample contains some 180,000 distinct CDR3 sequences, approximately 95% of which appear only once. The source is a human donor in good health. The chain uses TRBV28 and TRBJ2-7; D is possibly TRBD2 (6 bases). The sequenced sample was CD4+ T cells from PBMCs. CDR3 sequence reads: CASRQRREIDEQYF. The CDR3 DNA reads TGTGCCAGCAGACAGAGGAGGGAAATTGACGAGCAGTACTTC. Supplemented by reference TRBV28 and TRBJ2-7, the full variable domain reads DVKVTQSSRYLVKRTGEKVFLECVQDMDHENMFWYRQDPGLGLRLIYFSYDVKMKEKGDIPEGYSVSREKKERFSLILESASTNQTSMYLCASRQRREIDEQYFGPGTRLTVT.